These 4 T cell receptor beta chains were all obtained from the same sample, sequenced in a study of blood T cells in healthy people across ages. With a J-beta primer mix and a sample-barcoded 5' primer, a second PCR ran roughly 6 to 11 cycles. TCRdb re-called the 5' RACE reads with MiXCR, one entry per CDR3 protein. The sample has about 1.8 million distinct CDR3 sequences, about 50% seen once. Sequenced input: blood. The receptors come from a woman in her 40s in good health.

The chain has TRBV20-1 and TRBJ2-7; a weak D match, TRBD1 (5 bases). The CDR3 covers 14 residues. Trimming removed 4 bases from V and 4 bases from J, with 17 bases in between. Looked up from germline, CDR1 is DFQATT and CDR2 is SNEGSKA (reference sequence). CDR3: CSATPEGATYEQYF. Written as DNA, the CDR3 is TGCAGTGCTACTCCCGAAGGGGCGACTTACGAGCAGTACTTC.

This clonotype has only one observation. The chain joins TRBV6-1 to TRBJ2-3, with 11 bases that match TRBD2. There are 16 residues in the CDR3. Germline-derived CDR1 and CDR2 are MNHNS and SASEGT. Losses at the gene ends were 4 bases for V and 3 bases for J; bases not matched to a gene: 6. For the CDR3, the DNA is TGTGCCAGCAGTGCACAGACTAGCGGGGTTACAGATACGCAGTATTTT. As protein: CASSAQTSGVTDTQYF.

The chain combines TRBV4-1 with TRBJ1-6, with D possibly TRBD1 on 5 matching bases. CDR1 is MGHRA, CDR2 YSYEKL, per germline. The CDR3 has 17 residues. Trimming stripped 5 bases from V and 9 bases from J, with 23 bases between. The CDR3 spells CASSLGPGLQASSPLHF. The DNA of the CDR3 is TGCGCCAGCAGCTTAGGACCGGGATTACAGGCGTCTTCACCCCTCCACTTT.

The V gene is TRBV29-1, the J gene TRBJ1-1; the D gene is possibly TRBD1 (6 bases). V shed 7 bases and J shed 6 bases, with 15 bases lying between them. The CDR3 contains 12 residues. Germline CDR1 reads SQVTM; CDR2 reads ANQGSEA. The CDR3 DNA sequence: TGCAGCGACCGGACAGCAGAGCCTGAAGCTTTCTTT. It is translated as CSDRTAEPEAFF.